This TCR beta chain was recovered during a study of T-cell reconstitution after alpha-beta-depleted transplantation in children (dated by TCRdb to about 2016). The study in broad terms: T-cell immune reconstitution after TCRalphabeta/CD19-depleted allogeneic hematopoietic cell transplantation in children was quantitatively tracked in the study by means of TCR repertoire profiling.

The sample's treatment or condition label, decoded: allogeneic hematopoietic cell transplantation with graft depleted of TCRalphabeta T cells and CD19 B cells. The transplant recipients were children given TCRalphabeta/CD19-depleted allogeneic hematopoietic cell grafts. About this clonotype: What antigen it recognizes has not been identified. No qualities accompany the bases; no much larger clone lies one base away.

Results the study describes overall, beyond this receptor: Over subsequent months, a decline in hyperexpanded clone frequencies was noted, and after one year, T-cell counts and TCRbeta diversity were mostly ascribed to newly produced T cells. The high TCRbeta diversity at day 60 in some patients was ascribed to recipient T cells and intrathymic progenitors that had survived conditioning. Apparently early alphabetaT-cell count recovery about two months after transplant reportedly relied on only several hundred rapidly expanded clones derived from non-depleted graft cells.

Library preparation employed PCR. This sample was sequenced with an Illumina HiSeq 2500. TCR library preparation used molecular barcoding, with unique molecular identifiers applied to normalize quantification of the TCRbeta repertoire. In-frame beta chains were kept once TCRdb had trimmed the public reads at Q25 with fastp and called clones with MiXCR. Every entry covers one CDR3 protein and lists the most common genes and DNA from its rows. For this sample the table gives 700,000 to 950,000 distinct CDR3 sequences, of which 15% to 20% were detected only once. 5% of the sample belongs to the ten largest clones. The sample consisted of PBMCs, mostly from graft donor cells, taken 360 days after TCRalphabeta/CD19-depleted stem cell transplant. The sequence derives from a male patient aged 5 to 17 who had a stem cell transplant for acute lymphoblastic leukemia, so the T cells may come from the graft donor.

The DNA sequence reads TGCAGTGCTAGAGGTTCTAGCGGATTAACCTACGAGCAGTACTTC. The resulting protein is CSARGSSGLTYEQYF. In this chain, TRBV20-1 is recombined with TRBJ2-7, and 7 junctional nucleotides match TRBD2. From its cysteine to its phenylalanine, the CDR3 spans 15 amino acids. Of all the DNA, just the CDR3 is kept, 45 bases in frame from base 1. For this chain, trimming is 1 base at the V end and 2 bases at the J end, and the number of junction bases without a gene match is 8. The germline V gene (reference sequence) yields DFQATT for CDR1 and SNEGSKA for CDR2.